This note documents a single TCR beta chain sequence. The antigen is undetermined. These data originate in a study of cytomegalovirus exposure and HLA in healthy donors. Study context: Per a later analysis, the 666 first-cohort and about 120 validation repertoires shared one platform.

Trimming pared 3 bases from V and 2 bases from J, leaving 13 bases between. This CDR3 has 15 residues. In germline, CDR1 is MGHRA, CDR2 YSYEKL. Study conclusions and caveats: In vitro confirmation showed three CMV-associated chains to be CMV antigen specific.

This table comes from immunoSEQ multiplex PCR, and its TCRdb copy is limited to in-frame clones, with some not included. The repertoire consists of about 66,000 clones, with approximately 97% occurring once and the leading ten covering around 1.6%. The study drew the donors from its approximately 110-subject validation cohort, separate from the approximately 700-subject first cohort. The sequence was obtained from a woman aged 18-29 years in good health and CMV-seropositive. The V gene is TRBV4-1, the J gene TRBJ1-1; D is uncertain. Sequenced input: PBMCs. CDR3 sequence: CASSHGTTGNTEAFF. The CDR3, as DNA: TGCGCCAGCAGCCACGGTACGACGGGTAACACTGAAGCTTTCTTT.